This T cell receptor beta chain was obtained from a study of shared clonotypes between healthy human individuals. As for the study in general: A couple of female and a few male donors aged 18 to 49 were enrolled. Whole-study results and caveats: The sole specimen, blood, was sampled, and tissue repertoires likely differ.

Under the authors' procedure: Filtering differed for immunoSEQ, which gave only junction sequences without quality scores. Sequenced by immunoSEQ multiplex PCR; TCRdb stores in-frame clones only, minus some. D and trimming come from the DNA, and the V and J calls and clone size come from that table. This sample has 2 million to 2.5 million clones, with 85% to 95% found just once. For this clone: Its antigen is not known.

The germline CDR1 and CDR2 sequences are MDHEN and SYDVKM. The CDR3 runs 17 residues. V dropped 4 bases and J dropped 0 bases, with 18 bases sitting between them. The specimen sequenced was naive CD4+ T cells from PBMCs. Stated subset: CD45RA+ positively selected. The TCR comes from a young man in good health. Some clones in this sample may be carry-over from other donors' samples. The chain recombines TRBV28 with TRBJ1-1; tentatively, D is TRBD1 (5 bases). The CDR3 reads CASSSPPVGDLNTEAFF. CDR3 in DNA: TGTGCCAGCAGTTCCCCTCCGGTGGGGGACTTGAACACTGAAGCTTTCTTT.